This record covers a single T cell receptor (beta chain). This clone's antigen is unknown. Base-call qualities are not available, and no considerably larger clone is one nucleotide away. The library was produced with PCR. TCR sequencing of DNA from cultured CD4+ T cells used the Oncomine TCR Beta short-read assay at the Johns Hopkins FTIC core. The QIAamp micro DNA kit was used to extract genomic DNA from the cultured CD4+ T cells. Oncomine TCR Beta libraries from cultured CD4+ T cells were pooled using unique dual indexes and sequenced on an Illumina iSeq 100. The authors processed their data as follows. Non-productive sequences were removed, and CDR3s not starting with C, not ending with F or W, or shorter than 7 amino acids were discarded. Antigen-specific clonotypes were identified with the MANAFEST web application by comparing peptide-stimulated wells with reference and other culture wells. An FDR below 0.05, an odds ratio above 5, and a productive frequency above 0.1% in at least two of three replicate wells were required for clones to be considered positive. Clonotypes that were significantly expanded in both SARS-CoV-2 spike wells and at least one common cold coronavirus spike condition were defined as cross-reactive. CDR3 homology was assessed with Levenshtein distances (stringdist) and unrooted phylogenetic trees (ape) in R version 3.6.1. TCRdb cleaned the public reads at Q25 with fastp, built clones with MiXCR and kept in-frame beta chains. Under each unique CDR3 protein, matching rows form one entry showing the most common genes and DNA. The V and J calls here are based on TCRdb, not the publication. Within this sample are about 6,600 distinct CDR3 sequences, with roughly 43% of them counted one time only. The ten largest make up over 20% of the sample.

The treatment or condition label of this sample denotes: roughly ten-day PBMC culture with coronavirus spike peptide pools or control peptides (ViraFEST assay). CD4+ T cells from unexposed donors were collected before the COVID-19 pandemic (2011-2018). The ViraFEST assay was used in the study, in which antigen-specific T cells were expanded with peptide pools and expanded clonotypes were subsequently identified by TCR sequencing. Each well held 1.5 million to 2.5 million PBMCs cultured with approximately 9.1 ug/ml peptide pools in IMDM containing around 5% human AB serum and roughly 9 IU/ml IL-2. On days 3 and 7, half of the culture medium was replaced with fresh IL-2-containing medium. After 10 days of culture, CD4+ T cells were isolated by negative selection with the EasySep CD4+ T cell isolation kit. As far as cell numbers permitted, CD4+ T cells from unexposed donors were tested for reactivity against SARS-CoV-2 S and N as well as four spike pools from common cold coronaviruses. Ficoll-Paque Plus gradient centrifugation was used to isolate PBMCs from whole blood, and the isolated PBMCs were then either used fresh or cryopreserved at -140C. Triplicate wells were generally used for each culture condition. Leukapheresis product for the unexposed donors was purchased commercially.

The germline V gene (reference sequence) sets CDR1 to SEHNR and CDR2 to FQNEAQ. The V end loses 1 base and the J end loses 3 bases, and a stretch of 6 bases separates them. The cysteine opens and the phenylalanine closes a CDR3 of 14 amino acids. Only the CDR3 region is kept as DNA, spanning 42 bases read in frame from base 1. This sample is part of a study of vaccination and CD4 T cells after COVID-19 (dated by TCRdb to between 2021 and 2024). Background for the entire study: In the convalescent cohort there were six males and four females, among whom were two Hispanic individuals, seven Caucasians, two Asians and one multiracial person. Participants received two doses of either the Pfizer-BioNTech BNT162b2 vaccine (n=8) or the Moderna mRNA-1273 vaccine (n=2). Post-COVID blood samples were collected from convalescent patients a median of about 92 days after diagnosis, with a range of roughly 30 to 161 days. Post-vaccine blood samples were obtained a median of approximately 70 days after the second vaccine dose, with a range of roughly 13 to 250 days. Culture stimuli were overlapping spike peptide pools from SARS-CoV-2 and from the common cold coronaviruses HCoV-NL63, HCoV-OC43 and HCoV-229E. In control cultures, a CEFX viral epitope pool was used as positive control, an HIV-1 Nef peptide pool was used as negative control, or no peptide was added. The spike-specific CD4+ TCR repertoire was compared before and after mRNA vaccination in over nine COVID-19 convalescent patients and a handful of infection-naive healthy vaccine recipients. In an earlier paper using these donors, memory CD4+ T cell crossreactivity between SARS-CoV-2 and common cold coronavirus spike proteins was assessed at the TCR clonotype level. The full study reports these points: The median count of SARS-CoV-2-reactive clonotypes went up from 20 to 25 after infection to 38 after vaccination, although the change was not significant. Only a relatively small number of convalescent patients were included in the study, and early timepoints following natural infection were not analyzed. Among convalescent patients, a median roughly 84% of the SARS-CoV-2-reactive clones seen after vaccination appeared only after vaccination, which suggests priming specific to the vaccine. Of the vaccine-specific clones in convalescent patients, 304 of 307, or nearly all, reacted only to SARS-CoV-2 spike and did not cross-react with common cold coronaviruses.

The TCR comes from a human donor in good health. The rearrangement combines TRBV7-9 with TRBJ2-2, with the D gene uncertain. The sample comprised CD4+ T cells from blood, cultured in vitro. This receptor carries the CDR3 CASSLGADTGELFF. The sequenced DNA is TGTGCCAGCAGCTTAGGGGCCGACACCGGGGAGCTGTTTTTT.